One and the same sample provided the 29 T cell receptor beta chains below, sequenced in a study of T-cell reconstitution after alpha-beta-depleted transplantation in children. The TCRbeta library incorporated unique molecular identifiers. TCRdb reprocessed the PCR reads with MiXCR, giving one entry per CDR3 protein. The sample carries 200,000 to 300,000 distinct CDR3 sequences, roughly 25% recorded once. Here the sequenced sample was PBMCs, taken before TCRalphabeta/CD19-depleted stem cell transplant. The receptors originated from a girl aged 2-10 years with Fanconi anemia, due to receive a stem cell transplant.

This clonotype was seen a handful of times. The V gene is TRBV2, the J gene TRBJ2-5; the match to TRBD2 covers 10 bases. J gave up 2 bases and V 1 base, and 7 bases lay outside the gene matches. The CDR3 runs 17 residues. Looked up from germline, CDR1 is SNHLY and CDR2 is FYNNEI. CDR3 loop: CASSEGGLAGEQETQYF. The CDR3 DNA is TGTGCCAGCAGTGAAGGCGGTCTAGCGGGAGAACAAGAGACCCAGTACTTC.

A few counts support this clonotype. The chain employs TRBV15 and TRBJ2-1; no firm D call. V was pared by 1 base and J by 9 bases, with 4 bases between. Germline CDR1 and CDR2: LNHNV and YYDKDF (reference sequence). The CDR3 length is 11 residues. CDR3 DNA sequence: TGTGCCACCAGCAGAGGAGGTGAGCAGTTCTTC. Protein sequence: CATSRGGEQFF.

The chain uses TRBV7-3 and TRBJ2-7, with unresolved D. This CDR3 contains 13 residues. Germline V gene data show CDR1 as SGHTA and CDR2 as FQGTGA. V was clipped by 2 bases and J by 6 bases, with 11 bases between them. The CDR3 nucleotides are TGTGCCAGCAGCTTATCAACAGACGGCGAGCAGTACTTC. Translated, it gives CASSLSTDGEQYF.

The CDR3 nucleotides read TGTGCCAGCAGCCCAGGGTCCTCTGGGGCCAACGTCCTGACTTTC. Its protein is CASSPGSSGANVLTF. The rearrangement joins TRBV28 to TRBJ2-6; a weak D match, TRBD1 (5 bases). Germline V gene sequence: CDR1 MDHEN, CDR2 SYDVKM. This CDR3 is built from 15 residues. V was clipped by 6 bases and J by 0 bases, with 9 bases between them.

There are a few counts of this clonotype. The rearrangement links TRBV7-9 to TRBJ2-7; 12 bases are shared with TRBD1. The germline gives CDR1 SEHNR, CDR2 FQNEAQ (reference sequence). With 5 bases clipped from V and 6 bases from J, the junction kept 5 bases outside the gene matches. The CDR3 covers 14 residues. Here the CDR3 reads CASSRGTGGAEQYF. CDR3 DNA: TGTGCCAGCAGCCGAGGGACAGGGGGCGCCGAGCAGTACTTC.

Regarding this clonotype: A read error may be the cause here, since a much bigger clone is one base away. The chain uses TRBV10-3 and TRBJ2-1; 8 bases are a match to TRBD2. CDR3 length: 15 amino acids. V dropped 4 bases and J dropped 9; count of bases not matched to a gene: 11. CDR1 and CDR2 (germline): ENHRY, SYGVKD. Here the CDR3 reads CAISGGPGLGVEQFF. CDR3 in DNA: TGTGCCATCAGTGGGGGACCGGGACTAGGCGTTGAGCAGTTCTTC.

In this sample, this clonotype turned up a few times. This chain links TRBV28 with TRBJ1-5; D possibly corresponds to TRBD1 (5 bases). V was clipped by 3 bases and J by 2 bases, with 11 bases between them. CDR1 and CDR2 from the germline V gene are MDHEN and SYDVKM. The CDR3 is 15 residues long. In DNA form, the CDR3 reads TGTGCCAGCAGTTTGGGGGGAATGGGCAATCAGCCCCAGCATTTT. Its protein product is CASSLGGMGNQPQHF.

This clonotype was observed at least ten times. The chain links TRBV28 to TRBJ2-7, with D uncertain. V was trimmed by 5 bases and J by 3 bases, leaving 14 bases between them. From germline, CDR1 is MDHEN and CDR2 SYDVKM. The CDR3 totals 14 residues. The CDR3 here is CASSPMRLGYEQYF. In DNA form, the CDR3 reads TGTGCCAGCAGTCCGATGAGGCTGGGCTACGAGCAGTACTTC.

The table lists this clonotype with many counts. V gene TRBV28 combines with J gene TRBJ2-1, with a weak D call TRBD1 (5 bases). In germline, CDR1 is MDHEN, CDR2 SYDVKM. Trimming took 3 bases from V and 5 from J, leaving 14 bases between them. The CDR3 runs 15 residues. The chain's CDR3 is CASSFLSDSHNEQFF. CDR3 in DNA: TGTGCCAGCAGTTTCCTGTCTGACAGCCACAATGAGCAGTTCTTC.

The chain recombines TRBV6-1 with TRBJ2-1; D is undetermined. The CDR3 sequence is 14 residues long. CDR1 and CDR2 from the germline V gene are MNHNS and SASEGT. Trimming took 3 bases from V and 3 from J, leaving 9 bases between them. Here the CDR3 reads CASSDNGIYNEQFF. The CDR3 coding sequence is TGTGCCAGCAGTGACAATGGAATCTACAATGAGCAGTTCTTC.

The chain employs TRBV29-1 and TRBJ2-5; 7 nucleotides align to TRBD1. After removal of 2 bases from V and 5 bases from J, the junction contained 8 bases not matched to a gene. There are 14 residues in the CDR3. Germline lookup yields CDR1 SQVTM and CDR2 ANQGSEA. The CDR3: CSVELDRVFETQYF. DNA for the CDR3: TGCAGCGTTGAATTAGACAGGGTATTTGAGACCCAGTACTTC.

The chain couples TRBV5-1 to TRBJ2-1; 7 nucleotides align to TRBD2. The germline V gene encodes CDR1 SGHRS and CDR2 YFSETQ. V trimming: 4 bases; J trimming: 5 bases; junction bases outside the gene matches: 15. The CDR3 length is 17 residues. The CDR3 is CASSPTIGLAVNNEQFF. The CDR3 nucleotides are TGCGCCAGCAGCCCCACGATTGGGCTAGCGGTTAACAATGAGCAGTTCTTC.

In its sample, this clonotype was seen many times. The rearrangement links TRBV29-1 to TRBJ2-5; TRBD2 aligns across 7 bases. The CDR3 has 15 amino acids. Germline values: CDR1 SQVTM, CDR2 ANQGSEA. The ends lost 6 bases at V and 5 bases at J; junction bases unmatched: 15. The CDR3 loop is CSVNGKGRDSETQYF. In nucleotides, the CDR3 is TGCAGCGTGAATGGAAAAGGGAGGGATTCGGAGACCCAGTACTTC. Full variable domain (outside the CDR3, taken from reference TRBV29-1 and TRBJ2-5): SAVISQKPSRDICQRGTSLTIQCQVDSQVTMMFWYRQQPGQSLTLIATANQGSEATYESGFVIDKFPISRPNLTFSTLTVSNMSPEDSSIYLCSVNGKGRDSETQYFGPGTRLLVL.

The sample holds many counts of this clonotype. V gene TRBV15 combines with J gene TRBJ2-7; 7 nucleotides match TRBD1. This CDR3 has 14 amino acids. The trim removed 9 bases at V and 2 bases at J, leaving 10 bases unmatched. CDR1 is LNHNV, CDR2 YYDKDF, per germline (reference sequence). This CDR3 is CATEDGTETYEQYF. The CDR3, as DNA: TGTGCCACGGAAGACGGGACAGAGACCTACGAGCAGTACTTC.

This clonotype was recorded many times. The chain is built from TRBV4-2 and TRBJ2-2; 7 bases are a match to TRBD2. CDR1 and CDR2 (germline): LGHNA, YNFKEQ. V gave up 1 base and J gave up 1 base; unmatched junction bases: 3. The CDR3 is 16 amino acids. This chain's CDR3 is CASSQGLAVNTGELFF. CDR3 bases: TGTGCCAGCAGCCAAGGTCTAGCGGTGAACACCGGGGAGCTGTTTTTT.

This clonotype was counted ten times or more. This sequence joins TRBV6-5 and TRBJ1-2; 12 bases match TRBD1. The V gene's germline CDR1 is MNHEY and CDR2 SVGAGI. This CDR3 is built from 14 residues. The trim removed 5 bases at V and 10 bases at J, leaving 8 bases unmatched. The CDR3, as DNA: TGTGCCAGCAGTCCTCGGGGGACAGGGGGCTTCTACACCTTC. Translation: CASSPRGTGGFYTF.

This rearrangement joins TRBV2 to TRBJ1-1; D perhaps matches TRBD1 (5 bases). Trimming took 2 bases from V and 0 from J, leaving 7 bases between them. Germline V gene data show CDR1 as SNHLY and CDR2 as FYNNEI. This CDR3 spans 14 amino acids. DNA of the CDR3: TGTGCCAGCAGTGAACAGGGCCTGAACACTGAAGCTTTCTTT. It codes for CASSEQGLNTEAFF.

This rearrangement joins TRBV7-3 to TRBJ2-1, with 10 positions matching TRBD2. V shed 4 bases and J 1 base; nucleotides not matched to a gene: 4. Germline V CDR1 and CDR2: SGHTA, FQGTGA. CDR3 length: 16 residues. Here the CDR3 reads CASSSASGSSYNEQFF. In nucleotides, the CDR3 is TGTGCCAGCAGCTCAGCTAGCGGGAGTTCCTACAATGAGCAGTTCTTC.

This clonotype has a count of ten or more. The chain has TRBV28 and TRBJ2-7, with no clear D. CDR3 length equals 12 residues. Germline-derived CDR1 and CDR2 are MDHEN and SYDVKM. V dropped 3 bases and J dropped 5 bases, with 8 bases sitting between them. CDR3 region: CASSLSVDEQYF. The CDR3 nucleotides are TGTGCCAGCAGTTTGTCCGTAGACGAGCAGTACTTC.

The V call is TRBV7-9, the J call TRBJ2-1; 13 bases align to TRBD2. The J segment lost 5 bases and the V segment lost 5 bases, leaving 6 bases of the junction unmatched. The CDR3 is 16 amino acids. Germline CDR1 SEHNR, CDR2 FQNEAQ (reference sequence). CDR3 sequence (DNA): TGTGCCAGCAGCCCACCGACTAGCGGGAGGAACAATGAGCAGTTCTTC. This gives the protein CASSPPTSGRNNEQFF.

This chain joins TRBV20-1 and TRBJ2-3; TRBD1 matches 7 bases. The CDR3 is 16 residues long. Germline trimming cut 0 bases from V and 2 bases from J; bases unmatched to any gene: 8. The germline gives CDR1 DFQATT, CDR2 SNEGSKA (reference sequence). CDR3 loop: CSAREEGDRDTDTQYF. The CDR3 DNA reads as TGCAGTGCTAGAGAAGAGGGGGACAGAGACACAGATACGCAGTATTTT.

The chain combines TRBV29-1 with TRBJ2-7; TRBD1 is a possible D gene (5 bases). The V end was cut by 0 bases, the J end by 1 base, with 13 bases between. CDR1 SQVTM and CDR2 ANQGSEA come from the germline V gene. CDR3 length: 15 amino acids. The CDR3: CSVEDYTGLSYEQYF. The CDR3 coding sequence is TGCAGCGTTGAAGATTACACAGGTTTGTCCTACGAGCAGTACTTC.

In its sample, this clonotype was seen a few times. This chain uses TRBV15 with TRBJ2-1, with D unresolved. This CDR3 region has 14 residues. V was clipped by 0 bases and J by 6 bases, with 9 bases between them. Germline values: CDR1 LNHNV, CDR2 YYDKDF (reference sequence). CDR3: CATSRDLGFNEQFF. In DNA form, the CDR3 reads TGTGCCACCAGCAGAGATTTGGGATTCAATGAGCAGTTCTTC.

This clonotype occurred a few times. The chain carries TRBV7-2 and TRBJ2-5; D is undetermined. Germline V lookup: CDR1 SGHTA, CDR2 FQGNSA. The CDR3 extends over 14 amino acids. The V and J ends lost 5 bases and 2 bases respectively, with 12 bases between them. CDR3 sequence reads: CASSPTRAQETQYF. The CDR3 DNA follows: TGTGCCAGCAGCCCCACCCGCGCGCAAGAGACCCAGTACTTC.

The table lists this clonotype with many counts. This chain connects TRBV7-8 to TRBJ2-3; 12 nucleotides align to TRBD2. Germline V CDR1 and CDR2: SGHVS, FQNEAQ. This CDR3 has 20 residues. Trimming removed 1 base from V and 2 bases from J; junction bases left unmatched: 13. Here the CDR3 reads CASSLEALAGGPLTTDTQYF. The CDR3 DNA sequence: TGTGCCAGCAGCTTAGAAGCCCTAGCGGGAGGGCCCCTAACCACAGATACGCAGTATTTT.

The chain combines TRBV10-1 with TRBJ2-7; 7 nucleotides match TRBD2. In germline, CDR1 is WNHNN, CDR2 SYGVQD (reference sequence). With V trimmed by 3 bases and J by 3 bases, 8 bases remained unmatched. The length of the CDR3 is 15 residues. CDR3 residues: CASSDGPSGIYEQYF. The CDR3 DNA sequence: TGCGCCAGCAGTGACGGGCCTAGCGGCATCTACGAGCAGTACTTC.

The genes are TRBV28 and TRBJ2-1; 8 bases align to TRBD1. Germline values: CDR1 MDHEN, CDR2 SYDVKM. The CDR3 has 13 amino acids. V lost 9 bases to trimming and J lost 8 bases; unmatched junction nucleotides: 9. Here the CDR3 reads CASRDRMNDEQFF. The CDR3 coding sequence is TGTGCCAGTCGGGACAGGATGAATGATGAGCAGTTCTTC.

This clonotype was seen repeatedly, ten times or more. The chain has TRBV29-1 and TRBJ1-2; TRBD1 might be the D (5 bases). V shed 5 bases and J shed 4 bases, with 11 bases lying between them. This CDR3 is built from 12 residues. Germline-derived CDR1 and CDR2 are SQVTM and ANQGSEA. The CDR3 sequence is CSVRDHIYGYTF. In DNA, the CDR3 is TGCAGCGTTAGGGACCACATCTATGGCTACACCTTC. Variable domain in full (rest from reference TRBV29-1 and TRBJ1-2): SAVISQKPSRDICQRGTSLTIQCQVDSQVTMMFWYRQQPGQSLTLIATANQGSEATYESGFVIDKFPISRPNLTFSTLTVSNMSPEDSSIYLCSVRDHIYGYTFGSGTRLTVV.

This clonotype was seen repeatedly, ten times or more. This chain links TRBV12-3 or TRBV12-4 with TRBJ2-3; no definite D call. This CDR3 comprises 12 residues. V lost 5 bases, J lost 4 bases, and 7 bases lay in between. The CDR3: CASSQVADTQYF. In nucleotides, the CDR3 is TGTGCCAGCAGTCAAGTGGCAGATACGCAGTATTTT.